The 21 T cell receptor beta chains reported below all come from one sample, sequenced in a study of Graves' ophthalmopathy and Graves' hyperthyroidism. Amplification of the TCR beta CDR3 regions used RNA transcripts (as template). First-round RT-PCR employed HTBI primers, with a second-round multiplex PCR after it. In TCRdb, the multiplex PCR reads were re-called with MiXCR into one record per CDR3 protein. The sample has about 150,000 distinct CDR3 sequences; less than 45% are singletons. Sequencing was performed on peripheral blood. Every receptor here comes from a woman aged 40 to 55 with Graves' ophthalmopathy.

This chain links TRBV30 with TRBJ2-7, with D unclear. This CDR3 contains 11 residues. Trimming shortened V by 8 bases and J by 3 bases, and 11 bases separated the two germline ends. The V gene's germline CDR1 is GTSNPN and CDR2 SVGIG (reference sequence). Here the CDR3 DNA reads TGTGCCGGCAATTTGGGCTACGAGCAGTACTTC. This sequence encodes CAGNLGYEQYF.

This clonotype came up many times. CDR3 amino acids: CASSPRMENTEAFF. Here the CDR3 DNA reads TGTGCCAGCTCGCCCCGGATGGAGAACACTGAAGCTTTCTTT. The J gene is TRBJ1-1, the V gene TRBV18; the D is unclear. CDR3 length: 14 amino acids. V shed 6 bases and J shed 1 base, with 12 bases lying between them. Germline V CDR1 and CDR2: KGHSH, LQKENI.

This chain connects TRBV6-1 to TRBJ1-6; perhaps TRBD1 as D (5 bases). This CDR3 spans 13 amino acids. Germline V gene sequence: CDR1 MNHNS, CDR2 SASEGT. V was cut by 10 bases and J by 5 bases, with 12 bases left in between. The CDR3 sequence: CATRDGNNSPLHF. The CDR3 DNA sequence: TGTGCCACCAGGGACGGCAATAATTCACCCCTCCACTTT.

This clonotype was observed at least ten times. The chain couples TRBV20-1 to TRBJ2-7; 9 nucleotides align to TRBD2. The CDR3 is made up of 16 amino acids. Germline V CDR1 and CDR2: DFQATT, SNEGSKA (reference sequence). J lost 2 bases, V lost 2 bases, and 10 bases had no gene match. CDR3 sequence reads: CSARNPLAGRPYEQYF. DNA for the CDR3: TGCAGTGCTAGAAACCCGCTAGCGGGGAGGCCCTACGAGCAGTACTTC.

The sample holds many counts of this clonotype. J is TRBJ1-5 and V is TRBV2; 7 bases map to TRBD1. This CDR3 is built from 14 residues. The germline gives CDR1 SNHLY, CDR2 FYNNEI. J was trimmed by 5 bases and V by 7 bases; bases with no gene match: 8. The CDR3 loop reads CASNRQGSDQPQHF. Here the CDR3 DNA reads TGTGCCAGCAACCGACAGGGTTCGGATCAGCCCCAGCATTTT.

V and J are TRBV6-1 and TRBJ2-7, with 7 bases lining up with TRBD1. Trimming took 6 bases from V and 3 from J; bases not matched to a gene: 14. CDR3 length: 16 amino acids. The germline CDR1 and CDR2 sequences are MNHNS and SASEGT. The CDR3 loop reads CASSPGLRQGGYEQYF. The CDR3 nucleotides read TGTGCCAGCAGCCCAGGTTTAAGACAGGGTGGCTACGAGCAGTACTTC.

This clonotype showed up many times. V gene TRBV7-2 combines with J gene TRBJ1-2; D uncertain. Between the trimmed V and J ends, which lost 7 bases and 6 bases, there was a span of 15 bases. The CDR3 spans 13 residues. Germline V gene lookup returns CDR1 SGHTA and CDR2 FQGNSA. The CDR3 here is CASTPRWIHGYTF. The CDR3 nucleotides are TGTGCCAGCACCCCCCGGTGGATCCATGGCTACACCTTC.

The chain has TRBV28 and TRBJ2-5; possibly TRBD1 or TRBD2 for D (6 bases each). Germline V gene lookup returns CDR1 MDHEN and CDR2 SYDVKM. This CDR3 has 15 residues. Trimming stripped 5 bases from V and 4 bases from J, with 17 bases between. The CDR3 nucleotides read TGTGCCAGCAGTACTGCTTGGGGGGCAGGAGAGACCCAGTACTTC. Protein sequence: CASSTAWGAGETQYF. Drawing the rest from reference TRBV28 and TRBJ2-5, the complete variable domain is DVKVTQSSRYLVKRTGEKVFLECVQDMDHENMFWYRQDPGLGLRLIYFSYDVKMKEKGDIPEGYSVSREKKERFSLILESASTNQTSMYLCASSTAWGAGETQYFGPGTRLLVL.

The table lists this clonotype with many counts. The chain joins TRBV12-3 or TRBV12-4 to TRBJ1-1; the D gene is possibly TRBD1 (5 bases). This CDR3 is built from 14 residues. Trimming took off 0 bases at V and 6 bases at J, with 11 bases between the two ends. The CDR3 here is CASSLAGQGPEAFF. DNA of the CDR3: TGTGCCAGCAGTTTAGCGGGCCAGGGTCCTGAAGCTTTCTTT.

The gene calls are TRBV9 and TRBJ1-1; 7 positions agree with TRBD1. The germline V gene has CDR1 SGDLS and CDR2 YYNGEE. CDR3 length: 16 amino acids. Trimming at V came to 1 base and at J to 5 bases, leaving 11 bases not matched to a gene. The CDR3 DNA reads as TGTGCCAGCAGCGTATCCCGGGACAGAGAGGAGACTGAAGCTTTCTTT. It specifies CASSVSRDREETEAFF.

A note on this clonotype: Sequence at one end of the junction differs from germline and may be a read error. The J gene is TRBJ2-2, the V gene TRBV6-2 or TRBV6-3; 13 bases align to TRBD2. The length of the CDR3 is 16 residues. Per germline, CDR1 MNHEY and CDR2 SVGEGT. CDR3 sequence (DNA): TGTGCCTGCAGTTACCTCGGACTAGCGGGAGCCGGGGAGCTGTTTTTT. Translated, it gives CACSYLGLAGAGELFF.

Ten or more counts support this clonotype. The CDR3 DNA is TGTGCCAGCAGTTCCTCGGGGGATTCGGGGGAGCTGTTTTTT. This encodes CASSSSGDSGELFF. The chain joins TRBV6-5 to TRBJ2-2; D is perhaps TRBD2 (6 bases). In germline, CDR1 is MNHEY, CDR2 SVGAGI. The CDR3 spans 14 residues. V shed 4 bases and J shed 8 bases, with 14 bases lying between them.

The chain carries TRBV28 and TRBJ1-2; 7 bases are a match to TRBD1. The CDR3 has 15 amino acids. Germline lookup yields CDR1 MDHEN and CDR2 SYDVKM. With V trimmed by 5 bases and J by 0 bases, 6 bases remained unmatched. The CDR3 reads CASSPPDRTNYGYTF. The CDR3 DNA reads TGTGCCAGCAGTCCACCGGACAGGACTAACTATGGCTACACCTTC.

This clonotype was picked up many times. The J gene is TRBJ2-3, the V gene TRBV6-5, with 7 nucleotides matching TRBD1. The CDR3 has 16 amino acids. The J segment lost 5 bases and the V segment lost 3 bases, leaving 11 bases of the junction unmatched. Germline CDR1 MNHEY, CDR2 SVGAGI. The CDR3 spells CASSYKPQGVRDTQYF. The CDR3 bases are TGTGCCAGCAGTTATAAACCTCAGGGGGTGAGAGATACGCAGTATTTT.

The gene calls are TRBV12-3 or TRBV12-4 and TRBJ1-2; unclear D gene. The CDR3 contains 15 residues. The V and J ends lost 6 bases and 4 bases respectively, with 18 bases between them. The CDR3 DNA sequence: TGTGCCAGCAGCCCTGGCGGCACTGTGATCTATGGCTACACCTTC. This translates into CASSPGGTVIYGYTF.

V is TRBV6-2 or TRBV6-3 and J is TRBJ1-1; the D is unclear. The V and J ends lost 5 bases and 0 bases respectively, with 7 bases between them. The CDR3 length is 13 residues. CDR1 MNHEY and CDR2 SVGEGT come from the germline V gene. CDR3 nucleotides: TGTGCCAGCAGTCCGTGGATGAACACTGAAGCTTTCTTT. This gives the protein CASSPWMNTEAFF.

This clonotype was seen many times. The chain couples TRBV2 to TRBJ1-6, with 8 positions matching TRBD1. The germline V gene encodes CDR1 SNHLY and CDR2 FYNNEI. The CDR3 totals 16 residues. The V segment lost 6 bases and the J segment 5 bases; nucleotides outside the gene matches: 9. CDR3: CASSPDRVQNNSPLHF. The CDR3 nucleotides read TGTGCCAGCAGCCCGGACAGGGTGCAAAATAATTCACCCCTCCACTTT.

This sequence joins TRBV11-2 and TRBJ2-7; D is possibly TRBD2 (5 bases). CDR3 size: 14 residues. Between the trimmed V and J ends, which lost 4 bases and 7 bases, there was a span of 17 bases. The V gene's germline CDR1 is SGHAT and CDR2 FQNNGV. The DNA of the CDR3 is TGTGCCAGCAGCTCCAGTGTTTTGACGGGGGAGCAGTACTTC. As protein: CASSSSVLTGEQYF.

The rearrangement links TRBV6-5 to TRBJ2-7; the D gene is possibly TRBD1 (6 bases). Germline lookup yields CDR1 MNHEY and CDR2 SVGAGI. V lost 2 bases and J lost 6, with 11 bases in between. This CDR3 has 13 residues. The CDR3 sequence is CASSYRTEGEQYF. In nucleotides, the CDR3 is TGTGCCAGCAGTTACAGGACAGAAGGCGAGCAGTACTTC.

This clonotype has a count of ten or more. This chain connects TRBV6-1 to TRBJ1-1; D gene uncertain. The CDR3 has 14 residues. The V and J ends lost 4 bases and 0 bases respectively, with 9 bases between them. Germline CDR1 reads MNHNS; CDR2 reads SASEGT. The CDR3 protein is CASSGGQMNTEAFF. The CDR3 DNA sequence: TGTGCCAGCAGTGGAGGGCAGATGAACACTGAAGCTTTCTTT.

The rearrangement links TRBV11-2 to TRBJ2-5, with a tentative D call TRBD2 (5 bases). CDR1 and CDR2 (germline): SGHAT, FQNNGV. This CDR3 has 15 amino acids. With 0 bases removed from V and 5 bases from J, the gap between germline ends came to 13 bases. DNA of the CDR3: TGTGCCAGCAGCTTAGATACGGGATTGGGGGAGACCCAGTACTTC. Its protein is CASSLDTGLGETQYF. Complete variable domain (other parts from reference TRBV11-2 and TRBJ2-5): EAGVAQSPRYKIIEKRQSVAFWCNPISGHATLYWYQQILGQGPKLLIQFQNNGVVDDSQLPKDRFSAERLKGVDSTLKIQPAKLEDSAVYLCASSLDTGLGETQYFGPGTRLLVL.